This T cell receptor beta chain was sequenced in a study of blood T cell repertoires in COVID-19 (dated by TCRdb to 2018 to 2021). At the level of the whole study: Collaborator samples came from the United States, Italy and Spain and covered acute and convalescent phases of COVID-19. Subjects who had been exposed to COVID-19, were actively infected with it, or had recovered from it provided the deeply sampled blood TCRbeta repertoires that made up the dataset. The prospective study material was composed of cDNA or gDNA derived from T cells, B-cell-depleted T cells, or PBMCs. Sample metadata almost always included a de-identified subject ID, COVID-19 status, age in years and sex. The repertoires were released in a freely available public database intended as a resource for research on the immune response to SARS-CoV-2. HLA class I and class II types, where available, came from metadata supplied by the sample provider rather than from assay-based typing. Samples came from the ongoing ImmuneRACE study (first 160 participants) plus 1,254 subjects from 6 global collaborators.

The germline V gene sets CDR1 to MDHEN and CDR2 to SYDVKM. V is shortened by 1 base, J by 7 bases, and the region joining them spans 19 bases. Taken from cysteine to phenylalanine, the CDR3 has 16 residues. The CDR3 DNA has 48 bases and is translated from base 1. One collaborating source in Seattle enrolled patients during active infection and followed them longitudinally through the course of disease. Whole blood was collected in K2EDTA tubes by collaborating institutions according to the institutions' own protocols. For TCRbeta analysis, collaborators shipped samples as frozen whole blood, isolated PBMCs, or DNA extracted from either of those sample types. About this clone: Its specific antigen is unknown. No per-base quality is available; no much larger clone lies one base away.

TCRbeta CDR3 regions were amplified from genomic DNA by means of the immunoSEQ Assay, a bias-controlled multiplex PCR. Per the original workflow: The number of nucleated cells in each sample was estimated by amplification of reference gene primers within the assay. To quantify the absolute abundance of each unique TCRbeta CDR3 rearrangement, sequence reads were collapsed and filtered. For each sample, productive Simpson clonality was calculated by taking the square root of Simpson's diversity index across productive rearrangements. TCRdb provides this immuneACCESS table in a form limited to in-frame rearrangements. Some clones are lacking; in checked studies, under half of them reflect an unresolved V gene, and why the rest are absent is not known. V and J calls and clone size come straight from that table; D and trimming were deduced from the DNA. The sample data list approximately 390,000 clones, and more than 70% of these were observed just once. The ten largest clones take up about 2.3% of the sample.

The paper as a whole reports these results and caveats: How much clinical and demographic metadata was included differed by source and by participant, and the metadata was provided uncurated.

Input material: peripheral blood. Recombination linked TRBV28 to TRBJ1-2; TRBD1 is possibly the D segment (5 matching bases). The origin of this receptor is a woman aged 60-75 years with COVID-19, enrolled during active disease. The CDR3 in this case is CASSLSHGGGGLGYTF. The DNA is TGTGCCAGCAGTTTATCCCACGGGGGTGGAGGTCTTGGCTACACCTTC.